This T cell receptor beta chain was profiled in a study of blood T cell repertoires in COVID-19. Study background: The cDNA or gDNA used as material had been derived from T cells, B-cell-depleted T cells, or PBMCs.

Method: immunoSEQ multiplex PCR; TCRdb's copy keeps in-frame clones and lacks some. The table shows around 620,000 clones, with 80% to 90% occurring only once. The receptor's source is a woman between 18 and 29 years old with acute or convalescent COVID-19. Sequencing was done on a sample of peripheral blood.

CDR3 sequence reads: CASSSVSDIFEAFF. DNA for the CDR3: TGTGCCAGTAGTTCAGTTTCGGACATTTTCGAAGCTTTCTTT. The chain combines TRBV19 with TRBJ1-1; tentative D call: TRBD1 (5 bases). The V gene's germline CDR1 is LNHDA and CDR2 SQIVND (reference sequence). The CDR3 has 14 amino acids. The V end was cut by 5 bases, the J end by 8 bases, with 18 bases between.